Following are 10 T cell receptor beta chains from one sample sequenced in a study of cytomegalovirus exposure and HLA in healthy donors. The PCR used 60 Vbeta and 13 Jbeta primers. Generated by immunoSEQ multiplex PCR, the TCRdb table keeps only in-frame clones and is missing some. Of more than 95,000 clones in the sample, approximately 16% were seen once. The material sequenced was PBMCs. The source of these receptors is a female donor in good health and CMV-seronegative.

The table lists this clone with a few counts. CDR3 DNA sequence: TGTGCCAGCAGAGATACCAGACAGGCCCTACAGCTGTATGGCTACACCTTC. This gives the protein CASRDTRQALQLYGYTF. V and J are TRBV2 and TRBJ1-2; a weak D match, TRBD1 (6 bases). Germline CDR1 is SNHLY and CDR2 is FYNNEI. There are 17 residues in the CDR3. Trimming removed 6 bases at V and 5 bases at J, with 25 bases between.

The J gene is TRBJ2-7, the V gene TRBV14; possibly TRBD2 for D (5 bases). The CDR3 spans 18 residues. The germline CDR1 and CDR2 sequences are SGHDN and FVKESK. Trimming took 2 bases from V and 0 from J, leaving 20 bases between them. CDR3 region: CASSQSAVLGLHSYEQYF. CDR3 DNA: TGTGCCAGCAGCCAATCTGCGGTTCTTGGACTCCACTCCTACGAGCAGTACTTC. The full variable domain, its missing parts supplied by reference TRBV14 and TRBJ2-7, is EAGVTQFPSHSVIEKGQTVTLRCDPISGHDNLYWYRRVMGKEIKFLLHFVKESKQDESGMPNNRFLAERTGGTYSTLKVQPAELEDSGVYFCASSQSAVLGLHSYEQYFGPGTRLTVT.

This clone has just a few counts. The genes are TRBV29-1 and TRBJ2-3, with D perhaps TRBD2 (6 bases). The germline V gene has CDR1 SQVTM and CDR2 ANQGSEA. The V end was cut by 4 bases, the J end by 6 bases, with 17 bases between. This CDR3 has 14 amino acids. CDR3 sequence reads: CSVATSSAWDTQYF. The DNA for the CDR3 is TGCAGCGTTGCCACTAGCAGTGCTTGGGATACGCAGTATTTT.

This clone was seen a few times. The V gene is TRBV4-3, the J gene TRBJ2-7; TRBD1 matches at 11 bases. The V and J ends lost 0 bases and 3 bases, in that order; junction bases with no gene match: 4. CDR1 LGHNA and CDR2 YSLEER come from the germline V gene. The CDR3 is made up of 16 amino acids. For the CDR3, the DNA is TGCGCCAGCAGCCAAGATGTTGGGACAGGGGGCTACGAGCAGTACTTC. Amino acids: CASSQDVGTGGYEQYF.

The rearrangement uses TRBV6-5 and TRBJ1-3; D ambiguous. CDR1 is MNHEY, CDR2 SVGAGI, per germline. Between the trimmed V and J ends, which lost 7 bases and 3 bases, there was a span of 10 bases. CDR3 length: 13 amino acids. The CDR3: CASTTRGGNTIYF. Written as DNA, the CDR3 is TGTGCCAGCACCACGCGCGGTGGAAACACCATATATTTT.

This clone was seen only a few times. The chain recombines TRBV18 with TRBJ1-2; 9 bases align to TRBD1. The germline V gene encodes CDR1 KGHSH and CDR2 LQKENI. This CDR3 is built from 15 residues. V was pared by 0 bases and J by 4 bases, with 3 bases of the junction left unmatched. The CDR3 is CASSPPGQGGYGYTF. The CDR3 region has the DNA TGTGCCAGCTCACCACCGGGACAGGGCGGCTATGGCTACACCTTC.

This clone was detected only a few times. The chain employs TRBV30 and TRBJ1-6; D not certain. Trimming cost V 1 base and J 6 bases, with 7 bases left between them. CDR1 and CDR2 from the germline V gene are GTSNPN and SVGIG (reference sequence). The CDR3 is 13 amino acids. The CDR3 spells CAWSARGNSPLHF. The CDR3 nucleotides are TGTGCCTGGAGTGCGCGAGGTAATTCACCCCTCCACTTT.

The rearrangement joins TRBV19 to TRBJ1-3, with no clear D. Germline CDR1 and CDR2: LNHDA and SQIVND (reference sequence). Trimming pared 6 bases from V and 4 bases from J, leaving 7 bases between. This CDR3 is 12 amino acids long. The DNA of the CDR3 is TGTGCCAGTAGAACTCTCGGAAACACCATATATTTT. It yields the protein CASRTLGNTIYF.

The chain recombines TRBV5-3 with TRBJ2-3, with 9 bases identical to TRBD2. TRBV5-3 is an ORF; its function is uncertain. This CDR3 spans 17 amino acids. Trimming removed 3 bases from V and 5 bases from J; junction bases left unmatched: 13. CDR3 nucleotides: TGTGCCAGAAGCTCATCCGTAGCGGGGGACGCCCTAGATACGCAGTATTTT. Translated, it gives CARSSSVAGDALDTQYF.

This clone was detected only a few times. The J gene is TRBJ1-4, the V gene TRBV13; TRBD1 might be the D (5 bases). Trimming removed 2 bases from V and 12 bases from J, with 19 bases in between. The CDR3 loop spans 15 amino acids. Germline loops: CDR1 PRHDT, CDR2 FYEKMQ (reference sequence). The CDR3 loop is CASSLTWTSSPQLFF. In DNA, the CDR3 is TGTGCCAGCAGCTTAACCTGGACATCCTCACCACAACTGTTTTTT.